This TCR beta chain was observed in a study of post-analysis software for immune sequencing data. In the study overall: The study covered relapsing-remitting, secondary progressive and progressive-relapsing courses of multiple sclerosis.

Study-wide points: TRBV5-6, TRBV5-1 and TRBV20-1 belonged to a set of roughly five TRBV segments that were more frequent in patients than controls. People with multiple sclerosis had a significantly lower normalized Chao1 diversity than controls did.

Unique molecular identifiers featured in each of the TCR beta cDNA libraries. TCRdb fed the PCR reads into MiXCR, producing one record per CDR3 protein. Found here are 750,000 to 900,000 distinct CDR3 sequences, 35% to 55% of them singletons; the top ten hold approximately 5%. This clonotype was counted a single time. Its antigen is not known. Germline V gene sequence: CDR1 LGHDT, CDR2 YNNKEL (reference sequence). V lost 4 bases and J lost 5, with 11 bases in between. This CDR3 region has 13 residues. The chain carries TRBV3-1 and TRBJ1-1, with D unresolved. Sequenced sample: blood. The sequence came from a girl aged 5-17 years with multiple sclerosis. CDR3 bases: TGTGCCAGCAGCCCCGGGAAGAAGACTGAAGCTTTCTTT. Protein product: CASSPGKKTEAFF.